Listed here are 17 T cell receptor beta chains from one sample, sequenced in a study of blood T cell repertoires in COVID-19. Clones were read by immunoSEQ multiplex PCR, and TCRdb kept only the in-frame ones, dropping some. Of roughly 400,000 clones in the sample, nearly 90% were seen once. The sequenced material came from PBMCs or T cells enriched from blood (not recorded which). The source is a woman aged 18 to 35 who had been exposed to COVID-19.

This sequence joins TRBV24-1 and TRBJ2-3; TRBD2 matches at 13 bases. The CDR3 has 17 amino acids. CDR1 KGHDR and CDR2 SFDVKD come from the germline V gene. V lost 3 bases to trimming and J lost 2 bases; unmatched junction nucleotides: 4. CDR3 sequence: CATSDPGTSGITDTQYF. In DNA form, the CDR3 reads TGTGCCACCAGTGATCCGGGGACTAGCGGGATCACAGATACGCAGTATTTT.

The J gene is TRBJ1-4, the V gene TRBV14; TRBD1 is a possible D gene (5 bases). CDR3 size: 13 residues. CDR1 is SGHDN and CDR2 is FVKESK in the germline V gene. The V end was cut by 4 bases, the J end by 11 bases, with 14 bases between. The CDR3 region has the DNA TGTGCCAGCAGCCCCTGGGGGGGTAGGAAACTGTTTTTT. Protein: CASSPWGGRKLFF.

The chain joins TRBV6-5 to TRBJ1-2; 7 bases are a match to TRBD1. The V gene's germline CDR1 is MNHEY and CDR2 SVGAGI. This CDR3 region has 13 residues. J was trimmed by 4 bases and V by 4 bases; bases with no gene match: 3. In nucleotides, the CDR3 is TGTGCCAGCAGTTCGGGACAGAGCTATGGCTACACCTTC. Translation: CASSSGQSYGYTF.

The J gene is TRBJ2-7, the V gene TRBV10-3, with TRBD2 as a possible D gene (6 bases). The CDR3 covers 14 residues. V was trimmed by 2 bases and J by 2 bases, leaving 10 bases between them. Looked up from germline, CDR1 is ENHRY and CDR2 is SYGVKD. CDR3 sequence (DNA): TGTGCCATCAGTGAGGCTAGCGAGACCTACGAGCAGTACTTC. Its protein is CAISEASETYEQYF.

The chain employs TRBV5-8 and TRBJ2-2; TRBD1 matches at 8 bases. Germline V gives CDR1 SGHTS, CDR2 YDEGEE. CDR3 length equals 15 residues. The ends lost 3 bases at V and 5 bases at J; junction bases unmatched: 6. CDR3 loop: CASSSGQGGTGELFF. Here the CDR3 DNA reads TGTGCCAGCAGCTCAGGACAGGGTGGGACCGGGGAGCTGTTTTTT. Complete variable domain (other parts from reference TRBV5-8 and TRBJ2-2): EAGVTQSPTHLIKTRGQQATLRCSPISGHTSVYWYQQALGLGLQFLLWYDEGEERNRGNFPPRFSGRQFPNYSSELNVNALELEDSALYLCASSSGQGGTGELFFGEGSRLTVL.

This chain joins TRBV9 and TRBJ2-4; no clear D gene. Between the trimmed V and J ends, which lost 0 bases and 0 bases, there was a span of 7 bases. The CDR3 runs 15 residues. CDR1 and CDR2 (germline): SGDLS, YYNGEE. The CDR3 reads CASSVGGLAKNIQYF. CDR3 sequence (DNA): TGTGCCAGCAGCGTAGGTGGCTTAGCCAAAAACATTCAGTACTTC.

In its sample, this clone was seen once. The chain recombines TRBV6-5 with TRBJ2-7; D is uncertain. Trimming removed 9 bases at V and 1 base at J, with 16 bases between. The germline V gene has CDR1 MNHEY and CDR2 SVGAGI. CDR3 length: 14 amino acids. For the CDR3, the DNA is TGTGCCAGTACCCCGAGAGGCAAATCCTACGAGCAGTACTTC. Translated: CASTPRGKSYEQYF.

This chain links TRBV5-1 with TRBJ1-1; D call uncertain. Germline V gene sequence: CDR1 SGHRS, CDR2 YFSETQ. CDR3 length: 15 amino acids. Trimming pared 5 bases from V and 0 bases from J, leaving 14 bases between. The CDR3 region is CASSPFGQVNTEAFF. Written as DNA, the CDR3 is TGCGCCAGCAGTCCTTTTGGGCAGGTGAACACTGAAGCTTTCTTT. Using reference TRBV5-1 and TRBJ1-1 for the parts outside the CDR3, the full variable domain is KAGVTQTPRYLIKTRGQQVTLSCSPISGHRSVSWYQQTPGQGLQFLFEYFSETQRNKGNFPGRFSGRQFSNSRSEMNVSTLELGDSALYLCASSPFGQVNTEAFFGQGTRLTVV.

This chain links TRBV5-1 with TRBJ2-7; 13 bases fit TRBD2. Germline assignment: CDR1 SGHRS and CDR2 YFSETQ. The CDR3 has 19 residues. J lost 3 bases, V lost 4 bases, and 16 bases had no gene match. The CDR3, as DNA: TGCGCCAGCAGCCCGACGACAGGTATAAGACTAGCGGGAGGCTACGAGCAGTACTTC. Its translation is CASSPTTGIRLAGGYEQYF.

The chain uses TRBV6-5 and TRBJ2-2; 10 bases fit TRBD2. Germline trimming cut 2 bases from V and 1 base from J; bases unmatched to any gene: 1. The CDR3 is 16 amino acids. Germline CDR1 MNHEY, CDR2 SVGAGI. CDR3 in amino acids: CASSYPSGRNTGELFF. CDR3 sequence (DNA): TGTGCCAGCAGTTACCCTAGCGGGAGGAACACCGGGGAGCTGTTTTTT.

The rearrangement uses TRBV10-3 and TRBJ1-4; D not resolved. V was trimmed by 2 bases and J by 0 bases, leaving 10 bases between them. The CDR3 contains 16 residues. Germline V lookup: CDR1 ENHRY, CDR2 SYGVKD. In nucleotides, the CDR3 is TGTGCCATCAGTGAGCGAGGATCTTCAACTAATGAAAAACTGTTTTTT. Translation gives CAISERGSSTNEKLFF.

J is TRBJ2-6 and V is TRBV6-5; D might be TRBD2 (5 bases). CDR3 length equals 15 residues. V was shortened by 0 bases and J by 2 bases, with 5 bases between the two germline ends. Looked up from germline, CDR1 is MNHEY and CDR2 is SVGAGI. The CDR3 reads CASSYSRAGANVLTF. DNA of the CDR3: TGTGCCAGCAGTTACTCGCGGGCTGGGGCCAACGTCCTGACTTTC.

The chain carries TRBV7-8 and TRBJ1-1; TRBD1 might be the D (6 bases). The germline V gene encodes CDR1 SGHVS and CDR2 FQNEAQ. V was shortened by 4 bases and J by 0 bases, with 12 bases between the two germline ends. CDR3 length: 15 amino acids. The CDR3 DNA follows: TGTGCCAGCAGCTCCGGGACAACGGTGAACACTGAAGCTTTCTTT. As protein: CASSSGTTVNTEAFF.

The rearrangement joins TRBV15 to TRBJ1-6; no definite D call. The V end lost 1 base, the J end lost 7 bases, and 8 bases lay between the germline ends. The CDR3 sequence is 14 residues long. Germline V gene sequence: CDR1 LNHNV, CDR2 YYDKDF (reference sequence). The CDR3 spells CATSRGEPNSPLHF. The CDR3 DNA follows: TGTGCCACCAGCAGAGGGGAGCCGAATTCACCCCTCCACTTT.

The V call is TRBV11-3, the J call TRBJ2-2, with D hard to call. The CDR3 contains 12 residues. Trimming pared 5 bases from V and 6 bases from J, leaving 7 bases between. The V gene's germline CDR1 is SGHNT and CDR2 YENEEA. The CDR3 DNA sequence: TGTGCCAGCAGCCCGTCCCCCGGGGAGCTGTTTTTT. Protein product: CASSPSPGELFF. Filled out from reference TRBV11-3 and TRBJ2-2, the complete variable domain reads EAGVVQSPRYKIIEKKQPVAFWCNPISGHNTLYWYLQNLGQGPELLIRYENEEAVDDSQLPKDRFSAERLKGVDSTLKIQPAELGDSAVYLCASSPSPGELFFGEGSRLTVL.

This clone was seen just once. The CDR3 sequence is CASTPEAGSFNGYTF. The CDR3, as DNA: TGTGCCAGCACCCCAGAGGCGGGTTCGTTTAATGGCTACACCTTC. The rearrangement links TRBV7-9 to TRBJ1-2; D ambiguous. Germline values: CDR1 SEHNR, CDR2 FQNEAQ (reference sequence). The V and J ends lost 7 bases and 6 bases respectively, with 21 bases between them. The CDR3 sequence is 15 residues long.

In nucleotides, the CDR3 is TGTGCCAGCAGCTTAATCGAGAGGCTCAATGAGCAGTTCTTC. Its translation is CASSLIERLNEQFF. The chain combines TRBV7-9 with TRBJ2-1, with D hard to call. V shed 2 bases and J shed 6 bases, with 11 bases lying between them. CDR1 is SEHNR, CDR2 FQNEAQ, per germline (reference sequence). The CDR3 consists of 14 residues.